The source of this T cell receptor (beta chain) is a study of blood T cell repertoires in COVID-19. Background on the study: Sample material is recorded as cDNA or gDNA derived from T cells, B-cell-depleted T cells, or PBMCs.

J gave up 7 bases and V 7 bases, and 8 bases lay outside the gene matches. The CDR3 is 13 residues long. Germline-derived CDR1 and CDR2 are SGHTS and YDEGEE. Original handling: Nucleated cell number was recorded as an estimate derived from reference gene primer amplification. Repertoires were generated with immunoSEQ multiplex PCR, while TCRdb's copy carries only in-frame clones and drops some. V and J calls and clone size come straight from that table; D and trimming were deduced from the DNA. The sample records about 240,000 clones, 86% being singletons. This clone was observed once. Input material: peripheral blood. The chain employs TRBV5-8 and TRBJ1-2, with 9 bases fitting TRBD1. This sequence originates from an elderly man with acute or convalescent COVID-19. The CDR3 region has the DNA TGTGCCAGCGGACAGGGGTATCGGGGTGGCTACACCTTC. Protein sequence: CASGQGYRGGYTF.